This TCR beta chain is from a study of blood T cell repertoires in COVID-19. V shed 6 bases and J shed 0 bases, with 9 bases lying between them. Germline loops: CDR1 SGHDT, CDR2 YYEEEE. The CDR3 has 14 residues. Repertoires were generated with immunoSEQ multiplex PCR, while TCRdb's copy carries only in-frame clones and drops some. Here the sample spans approximately 200,000 clones, around 85% being singletons. Sequencing was carried out using peripheral blood. The J gene is TRBJ2-2, the V gene TRBV5-6, with D tentatively TRBD1 (5 bases). This TCR derives from a woman aged 50 to 65 with acute or convalescent COVID-19. CDR3 loop: CASNPGSNTGELFF. CDR3 sequence (DNA): TGTGCCAGCAACCCAGGGTCGAACACCGGGGAGCTGTTTTTT.